These 3 T cell receptor beta chains share one sample of origin, sequenced in a study of T cell repertoires in cytomegalovirus infection. TCRdb fed the reads into MiXCR, producing one record per CDR3 protein. The sample lists approximately 1,000,000 distinct CDR3 sequences, under 40% occurring once. For these TCRs, the target antigens are not known. The material was cultured CD8+ T cells from PBMCs, obtained from culture after CMV antigen stimulation. These receptors were taken from a human donor in good health (CMV status not recorded). Some clones in this sample may be carry-over from other donors' samples.

V usage is TRBV7-4 and J usage is TRBJ2-5; D remains ambiguous. V shed 5 bases and J shed 5 bases, with 18 bases lying between them. The CDR3 runs 15 residues. CDR1 is SGHVT, CDR2 SQSDAQ, per germline. This CDR3 is CASSQIGAGWETQYF. In DNA form, the CDR3 reads TGTGCCAGCAGCCAAATCGGAGCCGGGTGGGAGACCCAGTACTTC.

The gene calls are TRBV6-5 and TRBJ1-2; weak D call: TRBD1 (5 bases). Germline values: CDR1 MNHEY, CDR2 SVGAGI. V was shortened by 6 bases and J by 5 bases, with 19 bases between the two germline ends. CDR3 length equals 15 residues. The CDR3 is CASRGLGGEAYGYTF. In DNA, the CDR3 is TGTGCCAGCAGGGGCCTTGGGGGGGAAGCATATGGCTACACCTTC.

V usage is TRBV7-9 and J usage is TRBJ1-3; D is ambiguous. V gave up 5 bases and J gave up 0 bases, with 14 bases separating them. The CDR3 runs to 16 residues. Germline CDR1 reads SEHNR; CDR2 reads FQNEAQ (reference sequence). CDR3 nucleotide sequence: TGTGCCAGCAGCCTCCCCTTGTCAGGCTCTGGAAACACCATATATTTT. It translates to CASSLPLSGSGNTIYF. The full variable domain, its missing parts supplied by reference TRBV7-9 and TRBJ1-3, is DTGVSQNPRHKITKRGQNVTFRCDPISEHNRLYWYRQTLGQGPEFLTYFQNEAQLEKSRLLSDRFSAERPKGSFSTLEIQRTEQGDSAMYLCASSLPLSGSGNTIYFGEGSWLTVV.